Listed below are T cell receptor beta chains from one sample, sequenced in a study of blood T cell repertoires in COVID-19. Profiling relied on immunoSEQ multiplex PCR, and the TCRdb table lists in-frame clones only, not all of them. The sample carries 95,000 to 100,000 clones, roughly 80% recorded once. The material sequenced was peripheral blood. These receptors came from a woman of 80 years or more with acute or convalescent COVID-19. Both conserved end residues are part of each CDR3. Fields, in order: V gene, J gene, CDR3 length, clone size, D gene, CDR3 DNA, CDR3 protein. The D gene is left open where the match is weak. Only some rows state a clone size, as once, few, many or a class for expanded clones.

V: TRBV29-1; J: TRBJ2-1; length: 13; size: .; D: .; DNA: TGCAGCGTTGATTCACAGGGCGGGGGTGAGCAGTTCTTC; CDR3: CSVDSQGGGEQFF
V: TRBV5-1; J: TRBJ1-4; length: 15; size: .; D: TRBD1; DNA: TGCGCCAGCAGCTTGGGGGGACAGGGAAATGAAAAACTGTTTTTT; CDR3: CASSLGGQGNEKLFF
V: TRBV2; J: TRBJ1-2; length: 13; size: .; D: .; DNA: TGTGCCAGCAGTTCAGACAGCTCCTATGGCTACACCTTC; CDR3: CASSSDSSYGYTF
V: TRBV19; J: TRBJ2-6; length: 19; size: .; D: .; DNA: TGTGCCAGTAGTTTCACGCTGCGGGACTCTTACTCTGGGGCCAACGTCCTGACTTTC; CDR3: CASSFTLRDSYSGANVLTF
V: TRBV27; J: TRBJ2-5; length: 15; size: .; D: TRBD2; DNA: TGTGCCAGCAGTTATAGCGGGGGCCTTGCGGAGACCCAGTACTTC; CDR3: CASSYSGGLAETQYF
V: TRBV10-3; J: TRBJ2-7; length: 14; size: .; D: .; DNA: TGTGCCATCAGCGGTCGGCAGGGGACCTACGAGCAGTACTTC; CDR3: CAISGRQGTYEQYF
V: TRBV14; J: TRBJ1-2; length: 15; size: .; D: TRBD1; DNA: TGTGCCAGCAGCCTCCGGACAGGCTGGAACTATGGCTACACCTTC; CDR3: CASSLRTGWNYGYTF
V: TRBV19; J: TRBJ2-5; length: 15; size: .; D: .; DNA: TGTGCCAGTAGCCCGACAGGGAGGATAGAAGAGACCCAGTACTTC; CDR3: CASSPTGRIEETQYF
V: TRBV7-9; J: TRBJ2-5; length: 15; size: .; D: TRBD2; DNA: TGTGCCAGCAGCTTATGGACTAGCGGACTGGGGACCCAGTACTTC; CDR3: CASSLWTSGLGTQYF
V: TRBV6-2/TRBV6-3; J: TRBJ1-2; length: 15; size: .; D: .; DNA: TGTGCCAGCAGTCCGGGGTGGTCGCGAAACTATGGCTACACCTTC; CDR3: CASSPGWSRNYGYTF
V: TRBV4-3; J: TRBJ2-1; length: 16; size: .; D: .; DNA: TGCGCCAGCAGCCAAGTGGCGGGGGCGGGATACAATGAGCAGTTCTTC; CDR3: CASSQVAGAGYNEQFF
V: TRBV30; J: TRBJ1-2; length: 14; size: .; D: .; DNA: TGTGCCTGGGGGGCCCTCGGGGGGAACTATGGCTACACCTTC; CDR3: CAWGALGGNYGYTF
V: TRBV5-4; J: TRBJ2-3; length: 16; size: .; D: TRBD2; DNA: TGTGCCAGCAGCCCTGGACTAGCGGGGGATGCAGATACGCAGTATTTT; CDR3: CASSPGLAGDADTQYF
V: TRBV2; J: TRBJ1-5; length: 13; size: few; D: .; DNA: TGTGCCAGCAGTGATCCAGGGAATCAGCCCCAGCATTTT; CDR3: CASSDPGNQPQHF
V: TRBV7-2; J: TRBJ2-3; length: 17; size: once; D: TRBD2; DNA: TGTGCCAGCAGCTCGACGAGCGGGGGGGCTTTCGCAGATACGCAGTATTTT; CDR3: CASSSTSGGAFADTQYF
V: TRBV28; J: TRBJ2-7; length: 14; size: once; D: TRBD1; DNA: TGTGCCAGCAGCCGAGGGGACAGCCTCTACGAGCAGTACTTC; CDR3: CASSRGDSLYEQYF